This TCR beta chain was captured in a study of shared clonotypes between healthy human individuals (TCRdb year 2020). Broadly, across the study: A couple of women and three men aged 18 to 49 years were included in the cohort. Libraries were prepared and TCR repertoires were sequenced by different laboratories using diverse techniques, in order to increase sequencing depth and limit assay-specific biases. For each donor, three plates each were used for CD4 naive and CD4 memory, two plates were used for CD8 naive, and one plate was used for CD8 memory. Each donor's leukapheresis produced roughly between roughly 0.85 and 9.5 billion PBMCs. The study deeply sequenced blood TCR repertoires of five healthy adults to estimate repertoire size and the extent of clonotype sharing between individuals.

General conclusions and limits of the study: Naive subsets generally had larger estimated clonotype richness than memory subsets did. Rarefaction of sorted-subset datasets indicated incomplete sequencing despite the large sequencing depth. Based on pairwise subsampling, the degree of clonotype sharing among donors was expected to be affected by sequencing depth. Sharing across a handful of donors was observed for about 5% of naive CD4, 3% to 3.5% of naive CD8, around 2.5% of memory CD4, and approximately 0.41% of memory CD8 clonotypes. Because the study included only a small number of donors, the genetic and exposure-history diversity represented was limited. Only blood was sampled, and tissue TCR repertoires likely differ from those in blood. Compared with non-shared clonotypes, the clonotypes found in all four sorted-subset donors had higher generation probabilities.

TCR CDR3 regions were amplified from genomic DNA by multiplex PCR using the deep immunoSEQ assay. For each cell subset, the extracted genomic DNA was distributed evenly across all wells of several immunoSEQ 96-well plates, and each plate served as one replicate. For sorted subsets, each replicate PCR was loaded with around 200 ng genomic DNA, equivalent to 30,000 or so T cell genomes. Purified libraries were measured with a Qubit 3.0 fluorometer, size-checked on a Bioanalyzer 2100, and measured again with the KAPA Library Quantification kit. Each immunoSEQ 96-well plate was sequenced on its own single-read 150-cycle Illumina NextSeq 550 flow cell. Per the source publication's procedure: Because only junctional sequences without quality scores were contained in the immunoSEQ output, filtering matching that applied to full-length reads could not be performed. To assign V/J genes and CDR3, sequences were annotated against IMGT germline references using PyIR, a Python wrapper for IgBLAST v1.9. Reads with weak V/J assignments (E-value above 1e-6), missing CDR3, stop codons, out-of-frame junctions, or ambiguous translated residues were removed. V3J clonotypes were defined as sequences sharing an identical inferred V gene, J gene, and CDR3 amino acid sequence. Percentage overlap between repertoires was calculated by dividing the number of shared unique clonotypes by the size of the smaller repertoire. Repertoire richness was assessed with RTK rarefaction, the Chao1 estimator, and Recon v2.1 estimates of unobserved clonotypes. For all TCRbeta clonotypes obtained by the gDNA method from a few donors, generation probabilities were computed with OLGA. Imported from immuneACCESS, the table was reduced by TCRdb to in-frame sequences with V and J called. These copies leave out some clones; in studies compared against another copy, an unresolved V gene accounts for under half, and the cause of the remainder is not known. The V and J calls and the clone size are those of that table, but D and trimming were determined from the DNA. Recorded for this sample are 950,000 to 1,100,000 clones; about four fifths of them occurred a single time. The ten largest clones represent 0.6% to 0.7% of the sample.

Of note for this clone: Its target antigen remains unknown. No qualities accompany the bases; no much larger clone lies one base away.

Inclusive of the bounding cysteine and phenylalanine, the CDR3 is 13 residues long. CDR3 DNA only is kept here, 39 bases in frame from base 1. The germline V gene sets CDR1 to MNHNS and CDR2 to SASEGT. Trimmed from V: 6 bases; trimmed from J: 2 bases; junction bases lacking a gene match: 4. Healthy HIV-negative adults with no recently reported acute infections or vaccinations were included as donors. Every donor was a Caucasian adult living in Nashville, Tennessee, USA. CD4+ T cells were enriched through magnetic negative selection, after which naive cells were positively selected on CD45RA and the remaining negative fraction served as the memory subset. After blood collection by leukapheresis, PBMCs were isolated using Ficoll-Histopaque density gradient centrifugation and then cryopreserved in the vapor phase of liquid nitrogen. Purity and quantity of every magnetically sorted T cell population were checked by analytical flow cytometry. From each sorted fraction, genomic DNA was isolated and quantified by UV absorbance on a Nanodrop 2000c.

Sequencing used memory CD4+ T cells from PBMCs. The cell subset or site label on this specimen signifies: CD45RA-negative fraction. The clonotype was recovered from a man younger than 35 in good health. Some clones in this sample may be carry-over from other donors' samples. The chain employs TRBV6-1 and TRBJ2-7, with 7 bases aligning to TRBD1. The CDR3 protein: CASRIDRAYEQYF. The nucleotide sequence is given as TGTGCCAGCAGGATAGACAGGGCCTACGAGCAGTACTTC.